This T cell receptor beta chain was sequenced for a study of blood T cells in healthy people across ages. As for this clonotype: Its cognate antigen is unknown.

The second PCR ran about 6 to 11 cycles with a sample-barcoded 5' primer and J-beta primers. With 12 random nucleotides, a template-switch adaptor tagged each individual cDNA molecule. Via MiXCR, TCRdb re-called the 5' RACE reads, giving one row per CDR3 protein. The sample includes about 500,000 distinct CDR3 sequences, about 25% seen only once; the top ten take 8.7%. Germline CDR1 is SGDLS and CDR2 is YYNGEE. CDR3 length equals 14 residues. Trimming took 0 bases from V and 3 from J, leaving 9 bases between them. Study-wide points: Bulk PBMC profiling left naive and antigen-experienced comparisons inconclusive.

These data were also filed under a second study, of T cells of mothers and their children. Turning to that study: The sample comes from eight or nine healthy Caucasian donors: mothers and children. When the second PCR was run, its M1S primer added sample barcodes and 2-4 random nucleotides.

The chain joins TRBV9 to TRBJ1-2, with no clear D. The sequence was collected from a boy between 10 and 17 years old in good health. The material sequenced was blood. This chain's CDR3 is CASSVVDTYYGYTF. Here the CDR3 DNA reads TGTGCCAGCAGCGTAGTCGACACCTACTATGGCTACACCTTC.